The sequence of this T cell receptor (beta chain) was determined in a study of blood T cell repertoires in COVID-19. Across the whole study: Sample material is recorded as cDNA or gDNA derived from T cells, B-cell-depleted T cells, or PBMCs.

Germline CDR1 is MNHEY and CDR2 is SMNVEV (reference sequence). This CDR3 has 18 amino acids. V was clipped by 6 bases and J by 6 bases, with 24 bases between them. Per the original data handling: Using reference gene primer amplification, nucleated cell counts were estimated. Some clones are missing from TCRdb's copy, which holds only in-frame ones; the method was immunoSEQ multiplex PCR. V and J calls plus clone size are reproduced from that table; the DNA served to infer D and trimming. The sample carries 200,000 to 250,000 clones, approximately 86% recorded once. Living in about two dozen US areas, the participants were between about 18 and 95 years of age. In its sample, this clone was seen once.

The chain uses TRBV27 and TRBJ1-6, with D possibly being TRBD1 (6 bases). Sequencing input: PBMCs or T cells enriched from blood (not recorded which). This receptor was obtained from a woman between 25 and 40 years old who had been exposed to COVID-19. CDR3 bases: TGTGCCAGCAGGGGCCAGCGAAGGGGGATCGCGTTTAATTCACCCCTCCACTTT. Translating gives CASRGQRRGIAFNSPLHF.